This record covers a single T cell receptor beta chain. The data stem from a study of blood T cell repertoires in COVID-19. Study information: PBMCs, B-cell-depleted T cells, or T cells were the source of the cDNA or gDNA that made up the material.

This table comes from immunoSEQ multiplex PCR, and its TCRdb copy is limited to in-frame clones, with some not included. The sample consists of 350,000 to 450,000 clones, 85% of them appearing once. The V gene lost 1 base and the J gene lost 3 bases, with 7 bases spanning the gap. Germline CDR1 reads SGHTS; CDR2 reads YDEGEE. The CDR3 spans 13 residues. The sequence came from a woman between 18 and 29 years old with acute or convalescent COVID-19. The V gene is TRBV5-8, the J gene TRBJ1-1; D unclear. Source material: peripheral blood. The CDR3 reads CASSLFSDTEAFF. In DNA form, the CDR3 reads TGTGCCAGCAGCTTGTTTTCGGACACTGAAGCTTTCTTT. Complete variable domain (other parts from reference TRBV5-8 and TRBJ1-1): EAGVTQSPTHLIKTRGQQATLRCSPISGHTSVYWYQQALGLGLQFLLWYDEGEERNRGNFPPRFSGRQFPNYSSELNVNALELEDSALYLCASSLFSDTEAFFGQGTRLTVV.